This T cell receptor beta chain appears in the sequencing data of a study of blood T cell repertoires in COVID-19. For the study at large: T cells, B-cell-depleted T cells, or PBMCs supplied cDNA or gDNA.

The data were produced by immunoSEQ multiplex PCR, yet TCRdb's version contains in-frame clones alone and is incomplete. The table lists under 200,000 clones, roughly 85% of them singletons. This CDR3 has 14 residues. Germline CDR1 and CDR2: MGHRA and YSYEKL. Trimming stripped 1 base from V and 9 bases from J, with 10 bases between. The receptor's source is a woman aged 45 to 65 who had recovered from COVID-19. Sample: PBMCs or T cells enriched from blood (not recorded which). The rearrangement links TRBV4-1 to TRBJ1-6; D is unresolved. The CDR3, as DNA: TGCGCCAGCAGCCAAGTACAGATACTTTCACCCCTCCACTTT. Its translation is CASSQVQILSPLHF.